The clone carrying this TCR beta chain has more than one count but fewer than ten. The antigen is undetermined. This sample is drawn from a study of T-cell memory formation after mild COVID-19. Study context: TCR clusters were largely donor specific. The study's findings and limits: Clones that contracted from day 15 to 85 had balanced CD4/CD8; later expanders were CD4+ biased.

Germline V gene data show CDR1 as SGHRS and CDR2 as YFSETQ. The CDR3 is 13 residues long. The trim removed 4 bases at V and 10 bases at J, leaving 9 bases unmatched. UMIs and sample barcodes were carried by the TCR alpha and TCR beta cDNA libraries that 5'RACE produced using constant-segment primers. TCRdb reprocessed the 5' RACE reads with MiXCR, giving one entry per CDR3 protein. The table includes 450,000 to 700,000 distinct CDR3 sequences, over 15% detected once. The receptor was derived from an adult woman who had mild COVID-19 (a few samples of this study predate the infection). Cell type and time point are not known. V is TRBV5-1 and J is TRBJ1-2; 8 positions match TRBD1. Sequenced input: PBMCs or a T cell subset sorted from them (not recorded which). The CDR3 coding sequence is TGCGCCAGCAGCCTGGACAGGGCCCCGGTCTACACCTTC. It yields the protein CASSLDRAPVYTF.